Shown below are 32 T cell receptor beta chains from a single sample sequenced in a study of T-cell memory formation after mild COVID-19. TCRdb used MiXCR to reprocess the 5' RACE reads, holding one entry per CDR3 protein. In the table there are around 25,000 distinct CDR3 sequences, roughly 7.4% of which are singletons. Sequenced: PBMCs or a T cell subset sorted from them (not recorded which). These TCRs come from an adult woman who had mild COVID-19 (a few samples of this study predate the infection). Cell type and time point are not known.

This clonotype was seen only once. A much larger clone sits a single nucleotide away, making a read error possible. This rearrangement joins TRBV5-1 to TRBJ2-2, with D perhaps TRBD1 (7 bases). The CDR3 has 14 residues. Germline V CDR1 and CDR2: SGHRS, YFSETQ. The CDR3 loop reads CASRRDSSFGELIF. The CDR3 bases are TGCGCCAGCAGGCGGGACAGTAGCTTCGGGGAGCTGATTTTT.

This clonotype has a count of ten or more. In nucleotides, the CDR3 is TGCGCCAGCAGCTTGGGCCGGACAGGGCTCACCGGGGAGCTGTTTTTT. It specifies CASSLGRTGLTGELFF. This chain connects TRBV5-1 to TRBJ2-2, with TRBD1 identical over 8 bases. Germline V CDR1 and CDR2: SGHRS, YFSETQ. The CDR3 contains 16 residues. V was pared by 0 bases and J by 4 bases, with 5 bases of the junction left unmatched.

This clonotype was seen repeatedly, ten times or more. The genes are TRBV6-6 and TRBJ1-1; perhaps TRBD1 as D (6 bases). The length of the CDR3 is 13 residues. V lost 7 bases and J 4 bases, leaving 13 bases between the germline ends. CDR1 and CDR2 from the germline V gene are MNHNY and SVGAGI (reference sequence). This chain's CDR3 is CASIPRGGTEAFF. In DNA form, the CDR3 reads TGTGCCAGCATTCCTCGAGGGGGCACTGAAGCTTTCTTT.

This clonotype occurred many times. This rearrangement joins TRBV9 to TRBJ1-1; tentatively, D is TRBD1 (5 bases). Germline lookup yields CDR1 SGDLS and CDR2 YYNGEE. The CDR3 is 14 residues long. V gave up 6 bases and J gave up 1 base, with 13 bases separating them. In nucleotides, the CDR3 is TGTGCCAGCACCTCGACAGCAGCGAACACTGAAGCTTTCTTT. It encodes CASTSTAANTEAFF.

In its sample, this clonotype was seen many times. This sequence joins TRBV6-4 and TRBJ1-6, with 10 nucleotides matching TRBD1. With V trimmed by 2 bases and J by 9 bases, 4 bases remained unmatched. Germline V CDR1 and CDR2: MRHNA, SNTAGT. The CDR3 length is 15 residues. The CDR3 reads CASSDGQGEISPLHF. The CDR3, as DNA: TGTGCCAGCAGTGACGGACAGGGGGAAATTTCACCCCTCCACTTT.

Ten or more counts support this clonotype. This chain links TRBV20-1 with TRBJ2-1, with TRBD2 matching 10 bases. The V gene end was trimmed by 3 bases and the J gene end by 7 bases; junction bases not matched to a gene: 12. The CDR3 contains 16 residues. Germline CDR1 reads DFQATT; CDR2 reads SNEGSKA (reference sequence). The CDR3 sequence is CSASRAAGGPRNEQFF. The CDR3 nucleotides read TGCAGTGCTAGTCGGGCAGCGGGAGGGCCCAGAAATGAGCAGTTCTTC.

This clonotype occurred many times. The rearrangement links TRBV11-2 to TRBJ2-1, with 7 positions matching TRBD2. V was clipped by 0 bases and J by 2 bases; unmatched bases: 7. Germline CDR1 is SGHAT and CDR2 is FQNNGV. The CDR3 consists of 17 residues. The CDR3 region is CASSLDRAGRAYNEQFF. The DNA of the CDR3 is TGTGCCAGCAGCTTAGATCGAGCGGGGAGGGCCTACAATGAGCAGTTCTTC.

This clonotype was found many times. This chain's CDR3 is CAISDLRDSTGELFF. In nucleotides, the CDR3 is TGTGCCATCAGTGACCTCCGGGACAGCACCGGGGAGCTGTTTTTT. The V and J genes are TRBV10-3 and TRBJ2-2; 7 bases match TRBD1. This CDR3 region has 15 residues. CDR1 ENHRY and CDR2 SYGVKD come from the germline V gene. With 3 bases clipped from V and 4 bases from J, the junction kept 5 bases outside the gene matches.

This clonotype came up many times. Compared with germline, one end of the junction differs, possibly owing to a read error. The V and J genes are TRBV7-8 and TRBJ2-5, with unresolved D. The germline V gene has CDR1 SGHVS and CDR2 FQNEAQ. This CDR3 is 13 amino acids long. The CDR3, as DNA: TGTGCCAGCAGCTCCCCCTCCCGACCTTCCTGGTTCTTC. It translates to CASSSPSRPSWFF.

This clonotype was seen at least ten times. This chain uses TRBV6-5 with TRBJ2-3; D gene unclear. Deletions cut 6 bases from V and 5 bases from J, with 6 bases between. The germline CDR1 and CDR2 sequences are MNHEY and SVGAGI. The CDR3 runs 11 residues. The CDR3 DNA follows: TGTGCCAGCAGCCTCGGAGATACGCAGTATTTT. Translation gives CASSLGDTQYF.

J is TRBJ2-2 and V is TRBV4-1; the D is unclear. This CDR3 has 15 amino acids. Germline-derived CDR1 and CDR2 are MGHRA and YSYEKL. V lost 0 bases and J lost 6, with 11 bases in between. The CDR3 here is CASSQDSGGAGELFF. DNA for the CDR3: TGCGCCAGCAGCCAAGACAGTGGTGGGGCCGGGGAGCTGTTTTTT.

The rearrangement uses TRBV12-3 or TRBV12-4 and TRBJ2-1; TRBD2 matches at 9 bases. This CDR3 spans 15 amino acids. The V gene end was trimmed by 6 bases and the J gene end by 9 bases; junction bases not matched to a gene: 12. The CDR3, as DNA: TGTGCCAGCAGCCAGGGACTAGCAGGGGTGGGTGAGCAGTTCTTC. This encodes CASSQGLAGVGEQFF.

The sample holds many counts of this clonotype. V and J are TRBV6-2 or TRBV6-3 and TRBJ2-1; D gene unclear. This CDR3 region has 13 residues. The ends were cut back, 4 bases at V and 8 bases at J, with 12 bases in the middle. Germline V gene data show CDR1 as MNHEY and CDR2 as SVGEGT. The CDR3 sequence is CASSSSPLYEQFF. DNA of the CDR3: TGTGCCAGCAGTTCGAGTCCCCTATATGAGCAGTTCTTC.

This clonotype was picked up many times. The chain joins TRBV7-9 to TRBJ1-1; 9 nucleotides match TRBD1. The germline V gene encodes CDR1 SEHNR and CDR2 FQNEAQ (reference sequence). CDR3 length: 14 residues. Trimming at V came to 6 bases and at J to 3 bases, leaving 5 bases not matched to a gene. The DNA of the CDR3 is TGTGCCAGCAGGCGGACAGGGGTTGACACTGAAGCTTTCTTT. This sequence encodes CASRRTGVDTEAFF.

For the CDR3, the DNA is TGTGCCAGCAAGGAGCAGGGTTCTTCTGAAGCTTTCTTT. It translates to CASKEQGSSEAFF. V is TRBV2 and J is TRBJ1-1, with TRBD1 as a possible D gene (5 bases). The CDR3 is 13 residues long. In germline, CDR1 is SNHLY, CDR2 FYNNEI. V was shortened by 7 bases and J by 6 bases, with 15 bases between the two germline ends.

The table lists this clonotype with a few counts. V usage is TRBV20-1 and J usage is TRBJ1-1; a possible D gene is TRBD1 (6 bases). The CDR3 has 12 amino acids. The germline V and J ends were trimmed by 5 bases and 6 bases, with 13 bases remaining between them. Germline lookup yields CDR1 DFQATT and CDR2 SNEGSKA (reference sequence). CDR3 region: CSARDPGAEAFF. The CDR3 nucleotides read TGCAGTGCTCGGGACCCAGGGGCTGAAGCTTTCTTT.

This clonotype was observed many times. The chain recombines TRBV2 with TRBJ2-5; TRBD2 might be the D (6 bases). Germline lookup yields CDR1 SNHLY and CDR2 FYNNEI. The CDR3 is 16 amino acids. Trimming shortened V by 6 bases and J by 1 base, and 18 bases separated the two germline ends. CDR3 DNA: TGTGCCAGCAGGGGGTATTATGGAGGGGCCCAAGAGACCCAGTACTTC. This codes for CASRGYYGGAQETQYF.

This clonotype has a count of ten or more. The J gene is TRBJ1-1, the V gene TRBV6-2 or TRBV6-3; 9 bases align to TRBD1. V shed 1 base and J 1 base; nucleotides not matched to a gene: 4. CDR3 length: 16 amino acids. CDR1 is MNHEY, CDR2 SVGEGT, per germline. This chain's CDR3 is CASSYYRGRRNTEAFF. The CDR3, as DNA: TGTGCCAGCAGTTACTACAGGGGGCGGAGGAACACTGAAGCTTTCTTT.

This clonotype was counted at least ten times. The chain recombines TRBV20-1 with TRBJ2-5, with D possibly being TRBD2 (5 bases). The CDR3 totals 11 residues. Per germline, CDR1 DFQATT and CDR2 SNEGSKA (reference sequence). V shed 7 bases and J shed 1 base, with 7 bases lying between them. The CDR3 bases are TGCAGTGGGACTGCCCAAGAGACCCAGTACTTC. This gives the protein CSGTAQETQYF.

CDR3 loop: CAITGTGGGYTF. The CDR3 nucleotides read TGTGCCATCACCGGGACAGGGGGAGGCTACACCTTC. The chain carries TRBV10-3 and TRBJ1-2; TRBD1 matches 11 bases. This CDR3 is built from 12 residues. CDR1 ENHRY and CDR2 SYGVKD come from the germline V gene. V trimming: 7 bases; J trimming: 8 bases; junction bases outside the gene matches: 3.

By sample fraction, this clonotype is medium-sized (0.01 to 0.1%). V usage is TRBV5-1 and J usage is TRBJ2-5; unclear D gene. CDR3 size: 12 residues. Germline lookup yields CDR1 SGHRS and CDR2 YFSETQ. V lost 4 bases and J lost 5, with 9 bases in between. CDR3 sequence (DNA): TGCGCCAGCAGCCACCTACGGGAGACCCAGTACTTC. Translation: CASSHLRETQYF. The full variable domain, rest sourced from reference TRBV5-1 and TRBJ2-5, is KAGVTQTPRYLIKTRGQQVTLSCSPISGHRSVSWYQQTPGQGLQFLFEYFSETQRNKGNFPGRFSGRQFSNSRSEMNVSTLELGDSALYLCASSHLRETQYFGPGTRLLVL.

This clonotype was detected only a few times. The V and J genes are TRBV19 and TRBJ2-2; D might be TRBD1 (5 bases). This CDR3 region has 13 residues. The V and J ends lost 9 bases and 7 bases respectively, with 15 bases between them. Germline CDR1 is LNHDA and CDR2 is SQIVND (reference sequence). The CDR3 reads CASSGARSGELFF. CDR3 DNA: TGTGCCAGCAGTGGGGCGCGGAGCGGGGAGCTGTTTTTT.

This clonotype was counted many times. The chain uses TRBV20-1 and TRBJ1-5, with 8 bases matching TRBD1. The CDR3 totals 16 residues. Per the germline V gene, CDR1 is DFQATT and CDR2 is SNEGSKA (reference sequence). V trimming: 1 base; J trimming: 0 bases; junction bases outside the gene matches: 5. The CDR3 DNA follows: TGCAGTGCTAGAGCCCGGGGGACAGGTAGCAATCAGCCCCAGCATTTT. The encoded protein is CSARARGTGSNQPQHF.

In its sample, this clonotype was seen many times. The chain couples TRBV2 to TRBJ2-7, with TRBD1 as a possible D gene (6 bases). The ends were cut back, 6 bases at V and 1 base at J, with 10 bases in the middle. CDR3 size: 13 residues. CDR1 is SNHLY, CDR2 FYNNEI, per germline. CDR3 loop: CASSLQGSYEQYF. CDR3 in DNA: TGTGCCAGCAGCCTACAGGGATCCTACGAGCAGTACTTC. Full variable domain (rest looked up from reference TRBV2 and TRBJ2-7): EPEVTQTPSHQVTQMGQEVILRCVPISNHLYFYWYRQILGQKVEFLVSFYNNEISEKSEIFDDQFSVERPDGSNFTLKIRSTKLEDSAMYFCASSLQGSYEQYFGPGTRLTVT.

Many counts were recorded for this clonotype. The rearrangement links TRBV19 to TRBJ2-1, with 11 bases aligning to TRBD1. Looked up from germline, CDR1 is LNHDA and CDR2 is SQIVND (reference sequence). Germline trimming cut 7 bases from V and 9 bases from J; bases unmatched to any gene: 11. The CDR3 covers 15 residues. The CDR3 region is CASTQDRGLLSEQFF. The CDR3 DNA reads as TGTGCCAGTACCCAGGACAGGGGGCTTCTCAGTGAGCAGTTCTTC.

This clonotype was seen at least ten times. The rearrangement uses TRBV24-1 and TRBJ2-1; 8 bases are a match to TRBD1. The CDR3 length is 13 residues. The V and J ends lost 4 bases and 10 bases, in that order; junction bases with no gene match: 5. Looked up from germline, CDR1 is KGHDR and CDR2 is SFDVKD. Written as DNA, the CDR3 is TGTGCCACCAGTGAGGGACAGGCGGGGGAGCAGTTCTTC. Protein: CATSEGQAGEQFF.

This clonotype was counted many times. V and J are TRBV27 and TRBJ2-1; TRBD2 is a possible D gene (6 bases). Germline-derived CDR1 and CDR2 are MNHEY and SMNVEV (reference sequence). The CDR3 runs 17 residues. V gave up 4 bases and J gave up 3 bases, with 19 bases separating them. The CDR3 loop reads CASSSSPLAFVYNEQFF. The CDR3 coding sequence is TGTGCCAGCAGTTCATCACCACTAGCTTTCGTCTACAATGAGCAGTTCTTC.

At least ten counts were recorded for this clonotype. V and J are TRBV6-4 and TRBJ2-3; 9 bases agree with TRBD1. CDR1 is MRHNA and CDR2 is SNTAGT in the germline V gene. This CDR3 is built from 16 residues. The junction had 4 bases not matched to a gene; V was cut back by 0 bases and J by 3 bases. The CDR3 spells CASSDSETGGTDTQYF. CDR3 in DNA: TGTGCCAGCAGTGACTCCGAGACAGGGGGAACAGATACGCAGTATTTT.

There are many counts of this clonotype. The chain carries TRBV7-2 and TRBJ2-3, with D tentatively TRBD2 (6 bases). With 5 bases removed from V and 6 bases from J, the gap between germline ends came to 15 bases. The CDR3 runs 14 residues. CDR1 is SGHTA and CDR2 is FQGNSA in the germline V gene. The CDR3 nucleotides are TGTGCCAGCAGCATTTCCGGGACTCCCGATACGCAGTATTTT. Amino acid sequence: CASSISGTPDTQYF.

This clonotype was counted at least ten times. The CDR3 spells CASSATGETQYF. The CDR3 nucleotides read TGTGCCAGCAGCGCCACAGGAGAGACCCAGTACTTC. The chain employs TRBV9 and TRBJ2-5; D possibly corresponds to TRBD1 (5 bases). CDR1 is SGDLS and CDR2 is YYNGEE in the germline V gene. Trimming left V 3 bases short and J 4 bases short, with 7 bases between. This CDR3 spans 12 amino acids.

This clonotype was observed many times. The CDR3, as DNA: TGTGCCAGCAGCTTGGAGTACAGCTCCTACGAGCAGTACTTC. This sequence encodes CASSLEYSSYEQYF. The chain recombines TRBV5-5 with TRBJ2-7; no definite D call. Per germline, CDR1 SGHKS and CDR2 YYEKEE (reference sequence). This CDR3 contains 14 residues. Trimming stripped 0 bases from V and 0 bases from J, with 7 bases between. The variable domain in full, completed from reference TRBV5-5 and TRBJ2-7, reads DAGVTQSPTHLIKTRGQQVTLRCSPISGHKSVSWYQQVLGQGPQFIFQYYEKEERGRGNFPDRFSARQFPNYSSELNVNALLLGDSALYLCASSLEYSSYEQYFGPGTRLTVT.

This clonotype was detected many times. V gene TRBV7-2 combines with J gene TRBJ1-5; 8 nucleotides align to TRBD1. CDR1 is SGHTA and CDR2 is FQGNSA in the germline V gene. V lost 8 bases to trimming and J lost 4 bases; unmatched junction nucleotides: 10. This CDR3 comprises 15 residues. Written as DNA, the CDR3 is TGTGCCAGCCAGGACAGGGTCGGACGAAATCAGCCCCAGCATTTT. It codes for CASQDRVGRNQPQHF.